This T cell receptor (beta chain) appears in the sequencing data of a study of T cells in Graves' hyperthyroidism and ophthalmopathy. Germline assignment: CDR1 DFQATT and CDR2 SNEGSKA (reference sequence). Trimming cost V 6 bases and J 3 bases; bases outside gene matches: 4. The length of the CDR3 is 12 residues. Whole-study results and caveats: The model's output predicted ophthalmopathy at a median of around 7 months prior to onset.

Patients counted as stable if ophthalmopathy did not develop within 18 months. Not enrolled were patients with uncontrolled infection, other autoimmune disease, pregnancy or lactation. Each 10 ml fresh peripheral blood draw supplied the PBMCs. Many counts were recorded for this clonotype. Its antigen remains unidentified. Researchers took RNA transcripts and amplified the TCR beta CDR3 regions from them. HTBI primers drove first-round RT-PCR of the TCR CDR3. One entry per CDR3 protein results from TCRdb running MiXCR on the multiplex PCR reads. The sample has a few hundred thousand distinct CDR3 sequences, about a fifth seen once; the top ten hold 26%.

This chain uses TRBV20-1 with TRBJ1-1, with 7 bases aligning to TRBD1. Source material: blood. The clonotype was recovered from a man aged 18 to 29 with Graves' hyperthyroidism. The CDR3 nucleotides are TGCAGTGCCCCAGGGGGATACACTGAAGCTTTCTTT. Translation: CSAPGGYTEAFF.